By proportion, the clone carrying this T cell receptor beta chain is medium-sized. Its specificity is unknown. The data were taken from a study of T and B cells in COVID-19 patients. Study context: The recovered patients had mostly mild to moderate COVID-19 with outpatient management.

BIOMED2 TRB-A/B primer pools were used in multiplex TRB PCR. A single record per CDR3 protein comes from TCRdb applying MiXCR to the multiplex PCR reads. The sample holds 17,000 or so distinct CDR3 sequences, 25% to 30% seen once. Overall study results and limits: Exclusive to the recovered cohort were 2,300 or so TCR clusters, 30 to 40 of them with low generation probability.

From blood, 250-500 ng of genomic DNA served as TRB template. Sequenced input: blood. The TCR was taken from a human donor who had recovered from COVID-19.

The CDR3 DNA reads as TGTGCCAGCTCCCTTGGGACGGTTGTCTCTGGGGCCAACGTCCTGACTTTC. Translated, it gives CASSLGTVVSGANVLTF. The V call is TRBV18, the J call TRBJ2-6, with D perhaps being TRBD1 or TRBD2 (5 bases each). Germline V gives CDR1 KGHSH, CDR2 LQKENI. The CDR3 loop spans 17 amino acids. V lost 6 bases and J lost 0, with 15 bases in between.